A selection of T cell receptor beta chains follows, all from one sample in a study of T cell repertoires in cytomegalovirus infection. One entry per CDR3 protein, called by TCRdb with MiXCR from the reads. There are some 560,000 distinct CDR3 sequences in the sample; around 40% occur only once, and around 50% lies in the top ten. Their target antigens are unknown. The material sequenced was cultured PBMCs, taken from culture after CMV antigen stimulation. The source of these receptors is a human donor in good health (CMV status not recorded). Some clones in this sample may be carry-over from other donors' samples. Each CDR3 is given with its conserved first and last residue. A D gene is named only where the DNA matches it firmly. The size entry is marked missing in some rows and otherwise reads once, few, many or a size class.

d_gene	abundance	j_gene	v_gene	CDR3nt	CDR3aa
TRBD1	NA	TRBJ2-7	TRBV6-5	TGTGCCAGCAGTTCGCTCCGGGACAGGGGTGGGTACGAGCAGTACTTC	CASSSLRDRGGYEQYF
NA	NA	TRBJ1-6	TRBV2	TGTGCCAGCAGTGAAACGGGGGCCCCCCTCCACTTT	CASSETGAPLHF
NA	few	TRBJ2-2	TRBV5-1	TGCGCCAGCAGCTCGATCGGGGGAGAAGACACCGGGGAGCTGTTTTTT	CASSSIGGEDTGELFF
NA	once	TRBJ1-5	TRBV10-3	TGTGCCATCAGTGAGTCCAGGGGAGGCCAGCCCCAGCATTTT	CAISESRGGQPQHF
NA	NA	TRBJ1-2	TRBV7-6	TGTGCCAGCAGCTTGGTAGATGAGAGGGCCAGCTTC	CASSLVDERASF
TRBD1	many	TRBJ2-5	TRBV12-3/TRBV12-4	TGTGCCAGCAGTTCAGACAGGGGGGAAGAGACCCAGTACTTC	CASSSDRGEETQYF
TRBD2	few	TRBJ2-1	TRBV6-2/TRBV6-3	TGTGCCAGCAGTTACGGTACTAGCGGGAGGGCCGATGACAATGAGCAGTTCTTC	CASSYGTSGRADDNEQFF
NA	few	TRBJ2-3	TRBV7-2	TGTGCCAGCAGCCGCCGGCGGCCGGGCGATACGCAGTATTTT	CASSRRRPGDTQYF
TRBD2	few	TRBJ2-1	TRBV7-2	TGTGCCAGCAGCTTAGGTGGCGGGGGGGACAATGAGCAGTTCTTC	CASSLGGGGDNEQFF
NA	NA	TRBJ1-5	TRBV28	TGTGCCAGCAGTTTTGGCAGGGGTAGACATCAGCCCCAGCATTTT	CASSFGRGRHQPQHF
NA	NA	TRBJ1-5	TRBV11-2	TGTGCCAGCAGCCCCGGGACTCCCTTGGGGCCCCAGCATTTT	CASSPGTPLGPQHF
TRBD1	NA	TRBJ1-2	TRBV10-2	TGCGCCAGCAGTTCCGGACAGGGACTTTTATACTATGGCTACACCTTC	CASSSGQGLLYYGYTF
TRBD1	NA	TRBJ1-4	TRBV7-4	TGTGCCAGCAGCACTCCCCGACAGGGATGGGAGGAAAAACTGTTTTTT	CASSTPRQGWEEKLFF
NA	few	TRBJ2-7	TRBV12-3/TRBV12-4	TGTGCCAGCAGTTTATCCTGGACCGACGAGCAGTACTTC	CASSLSWTDEQYF
NA	NA	TRBJ1-4	TRBV28	TGTGCCAGCAGTTTGCCAGGGGCCACTAATGAAAAACTGTTTTTT	CASSLPGATNEKLFF
NA	NA	TRBJ2-5	TRBV15	TGTGCCACCAGCGACCGGACCGGGCCCCAAGAGACCCAGTACTTC	CATSDRTGPQETQYF
NA	NA	TRBJ2-7	TRBV20-1	TGCAGTGCTAGTGGGAGAGGGGGGTCGTTCTCCGTCGAGCAGTACTTC	CSASGRGGSFSVEQYF
TRBD2	few	TRBJ2-5	TRBV11-2	TGTGCCAGCAGCCAACAGGGGACTAGCGGGAGAATTGGGGAGACCCAGTACTTC	CASSQQGTSGRIGETQYF
NA	NA	TRBJ2-7	TRBV11-2	TGTGCCAGCAGCTTCCGAGGGCCCCTTTACGAGCAGTACTTC	CASSFRGPLYEQYF
TRBD1	NA	TRBJ1-1	TRBV28	TGTGCCAGCAGACCGACAGGGGTATCGAATGAAGCTTTCTTT	CASRPTGVSNEAFF
TRBD2	NA	TRBJ2-1	TRBV7-9	TGTGCCAGCAGTTCGACTAGCAGAGGCAATGAGCAGTTCTTC	CASSSTSRGNEQFF
NA	NA	TRBJ2-7	TRBV7-8	TGTGCCAGCAGCTTATCTAGCGCGAGCTCCTACGAGCAGTACTTC	CASSLSSASSYEQYF
NA	NA	TRBJ2-3	TRBV19	TGTGCCAGTACCCGGCGGGACAAAAAATTCACAGATACGCAGTATTTT	CASTRRDKKFTDTQYF
TRBD2	NA	TRBJ2-1	TRBV19	TGTGCCAGTAGTATAGGTTTATCTCAGCGGGGGGGGCCATACAATGAGCAGTTCTTC	CASSIGLSQRGGPYNEQFF
NA	few	TRBJ1-2	TRBV12-3/TRBV12-4	TGTGCCAGCGGGCGAGGGCCCCCCTATGGCTACACCTTC	CASGRGPPYGYTF
NA	NA	TRBJ1-1	TRBV7-8	TGTGCCAGCAGCTTCGCGGGGGGCGCGAACACTGAAGCTTTCTTT	CASSFAGGANTEAFF
TRBD2	NA	TRBJ2-1	TRBV20-1	TGCAGTGCCACTGCTTATAGCGGGAGGGCCCATGAGCAGTTCTTC	CSATAYSGRAHEQFF
NA	NA	TRBJ1-2	TRBV7-2	TGTGCCAGCAGCTTAGGGTGGGGGAACTATGGCTACACCTTC	CASSLGWGNYGYTF